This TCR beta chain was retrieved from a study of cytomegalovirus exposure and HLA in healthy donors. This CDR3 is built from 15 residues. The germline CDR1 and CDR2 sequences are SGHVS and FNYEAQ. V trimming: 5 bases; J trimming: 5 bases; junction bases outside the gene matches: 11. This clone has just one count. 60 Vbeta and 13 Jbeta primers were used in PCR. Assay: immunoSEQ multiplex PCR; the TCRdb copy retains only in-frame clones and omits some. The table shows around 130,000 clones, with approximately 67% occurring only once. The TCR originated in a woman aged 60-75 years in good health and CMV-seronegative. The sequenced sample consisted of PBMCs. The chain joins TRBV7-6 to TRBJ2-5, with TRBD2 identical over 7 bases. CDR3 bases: TGTGCCAGCAGCCCCCTAGCGGCCCGGGGGGAGACCCAGTACTTC. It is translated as CASSPLAARGETQYF.